A selection of T cell receptor beta chains follows, all from one sample in a study of neoadjuvant anti-PD-1 for oral cavity cancer. Here immunoSEQ multiplex PCR was the method, and the copy in TCRdb shows in-frame clones only, minus some. The sample has over 9,500 clones; around 56% are singletons. The sequences come from tumor tissue, collected before nivolumab (anti-PD-1) treatment. These receptors all stem from a person between 40 and 80 years old with oral cavity squamous cell carcinoma. Both conserved end residues are part of each CDR3. D genes are given only for firm matches. Expanded clones are given a class, and other clones once, few, many or no size at all.

NA	TRBV6-5	TRBJ2-7	13	NA	CASFGQTTYEQYF	TGTGCCAGCTTCGGACAGACGACCTACGAGCAGTACTTC
TRBD2	TRBV7-3	TRBJ2-1	14	NA	CASSLYRGDNEQFF	TGTGCCAGCAGCTTATATCGGGGGGACAATGAGCAGTTCTTC
NA	TRBV15	TRBJ2-5	16	NA	CATSRDRGATQETQYF	TGTGCCACCAGCAGAGACCGGGGAGCAACCCAAGAGACCCAGTACTTC
TRBD2	TRBV5-4	TRBJ2-5	15	NA	CASTQWGGGQETQYF	TGTGCCAGCACCCAATGGGGGGGTGGTCAAGAGACCCAGTACTTC
NA	TRBV6-4	TRBJ1-4	14	few	CASREQASSEKLFF	TGTGCCAGCAGGGAACAGGCTTCAAGTGAAAAACTGTTTTTT
NA	TRBV10-3	TRBJ2-5	13	once	CAISPASRETQYF	TGTGCCATCAGTCCGGCTAGCCGGGAGACCCAGTACTTC
NA	TRBV18	TRBJ2-7	16	NA	CASSPPGGPEAYEQYF	TGTGCCAGCTCACCACCGGGGGGGCCCGAGGCCTACGAGCAGTACTTC
NA	TRBV14	TRBJ2-7	11	NA	CASSLLDEQYF	TGTGCCAGCAGCCTTTTGGACGAGCAGTACTTC
TRBD1	TRBV10-2	TRBJ1-5	16	NA	CASSEPGQGGFQPQHF	TGCGCCAGCAGTGAGCCTGGACAGGGGGGGTTTCAGCCCCAGCATTTT
TRBD1	TRBV7-3	TRBJ1-1	14	NA	CASSAYGQDTEAFF	TGTGCCAGCAGCGCCTATGGACAGGACACTGAAGCTTTCTTT
NA	TRBV7-2	TRBJ1-5	15	once	CASSLEAQARQPQHF	TGTGCCAGCAGCTTGGAGGCCCAAGCGAGGCAGCCCCAGCATTTT
NA	TRBV30	TRBJ1-5	13	once	CAWSTSTGQPQHF	TGTGCCTGGAGTACGAGTACGGGCCAGCCCCAGCATTTT
NA	TRBV6-1	TRBJ2-3	14	NA	CASSEAGVTDTQYF	TGTGCCAGCAGTGAAGCTGGGGTCACAGATACGCAGTATTTT
NA	TRBV29-1	TRBJ2-1	15	NA	CSVPRSGQPYNEQFF	TGCAGCGTACCCAGGTCGGGGCAACCTTACAATGAGCAGTTCTTC
NA	TRBV27	TRBJ1-2	14	NA	CASRAAGSVYGYTF	TGTGCCAGCAGGGCGGCAGGCTCAGTTTATGGCTACACCTTC
NA	TRBV6-6	TRBJ1-1	16	few	CASRPLTGMENTEAFF	TGTGCCAGCAGGCCCCTAACAGGGATGGAGAACACTGAAGCTTTCTTT
NA	TRBV7-8	TRBJ2-5	17	NA	CASSLRYGSYPPATQYF	TGTGCCAGCAGCTTAAGATACGGCTCCTATCCACCTGCTACCCAGTACTTC
TRBD1	TRBV10-3	TRBJ2-7	14	NA	CAISEPDRTYEQYF	TGTGCCATCAGTGAGCCGGACAGGACCTACGAGCAGTACTTC
NA	TRBV30	TRBJ2-4	17	medium-sized	CAWSVLGDALAKNIQYF	TGTGCCTGGAGTGTCCTTGGGGACGCGCTAGCCAAAAACATTCAGTACTTC
TRBD1	TRBV7-1	TRBJ1-1	14	NA	CASSLWTGDIEAFF	TGTGCCAGCAGCTTATGGACAGGGGACATCGAAGCTTTCTTT
NA	TRBV29-1	TRBJ2-7	12	NA	CSVAYEGYEQYF	TGCAGCGTTGCTTATGAGGGCTACGAGCAGTACTTC
TRBD2	TRBV6-1	TRBJ2-1	16	once	CASSAQGTSGINEQFF	TGTGCCAGCAGTGCACAGGGGACTAGCGGGATAAATGAGCAGTTCTTC
NA	TRBV5-6	TRBJ1-4	17	NA	CASSLTSRQVVDEKLFF	TGTGCCAGCAGCTTGACCTCTAGACAGGTTGTAGATGAAAAACTGTTTTTT
NA	TRBV7-9	TRBJ2-7	14	NA	CASSFGSPSYEQYF	TGTGCCAGCAGCTTTGGCAGCCCCTCCTACGAGCAGTACTTC
NA	TRBV15	TRBJ2-5	17	NA	CATSNSYVGSMGETQYF	TGTGCCACCAGCAATTCTTACGTGGGGAGTATGGGAGAGACCCAGTACTTC
NA	TRBV5-4	TRBJ1-1	15	few	CASSLEGLPSTEAFF	TGTGCCAGCAGCTTGGAAGGGCTACCGAGCACTGAAGCTTTCTTT
NA	TRBV6-5	TRBJ2-7	12	NA	CASSLQGGEQYF	TGTGCCAGCAGTCTACAGGGTGGGGAGCAGTACTTC
TRBD2	TRBV18	TRBJ2-1	15	NA	CASSPDLAGGNEQFF	TGTGCCAGCTCACCAGATCTAGCGGGAGGCAATGAGCAGTTCTTC
NA	TRBV5-6	TRBJ1-2	15	NA	CASSPPAEPYYGYTF	TGTGCCAGCAGCCCCCCCGCCGAGCCCTACTATGGCTACACCTTC
NA	TRBV27	TRBJ1-1	15	few	CASSLGVGLNTEAFF	TGTGCCAGCAGTTTAGGGGTCGGTTTGAACACTGAAGCTTTCTTT
NA	TRBV4-1	TRBJ1-3	16	NA	CASSQEGKGSGNTIYF	TGCGCCAGCAGCCAAGAAGGCAAAGGGTCTGGAAACACCATATATTTT
NA	TRBV6-4	TRBJ1-5	14	NA	CASTHRASYQPQHF	TGTGCCAGCACCCACCGGGCCTCATATCAGCCCCAGCATTTT
NA	TRBV29-1	TRBJ1-2	12	few	CSVRTQGYGYTF	TGCAGCGTACGGACCCAGGGCTATGGCTACACCTTC
TRBD2	TRBV7-2	TRBJ2-7	14	medium-sized	CASSRTSGAYEQYF	TGTGCCAGCAGCCGCACTAGCGGCGCCTACGAGCAGTACTTC
NA	TRBV10-3	TRBJ2-5	14	NA	CAISLLGTLETQYF	TGTGCCATCAGTCTCTTAGGGACTTTGGAGACCCAGTACTTC
NA	TRBV19	TRBJ1-3	16	NA	CASSMLQGLQGNTIYF	TGTGCCAGTAGTATGCTACAGGGCCTGCAGGGAAACACCATATATTTT
NA	TRBV6-1	TRBJ1-5	15	NA	CASRITADTNQPQHF	TGTGCCAGCAGGATCACCGCCGACACCAATCAGCCCCAGCATTTT
TRBD1	TRBV2	TRBJ1-4	16	NA	CASAGQGVIGGEKLFF	TGTGCCAGCGCAGGACAGGGGGTAATCGGCGGTGAAAAACTGTTTTTT
NA	TRBV27	TRBJ2-2	12	NA	CASSWGAGELFF	TGTGCCAGCAGTTGGGGAGCCGGGGAGCTGTTTTTT
TRBD2	TRBV28	TRBJ2-5	15	NA	CASISRTSGIETQYF	TGTGCCAGCATCTCACGGACTAGCGGGATTGAGACCCAGTACTTC
NA	TRBV7-6	TRBJ2-4	17	few	CASSPLGGTPGGNIQYF	TGTGCCAGCAGCCCTCTCGGAGGGACACCCGGGGGAAACATTCAGTACTTC
NA	TRBV28	TRBJ2-7	11	NA	CASSRGSEQYF	TGTGCCAGCAGCCGAGGGTCCGAGCAGTACTTC
TRBD2	TRBV2	TRBJ2-1	18	few	CASSEPGLAGGNYNEQFF	TGTGCCAGCAGTGAACCAGGACTAGCGGGAGGCAATTACAATGAGCAGTTCTTC
NA	TRBV12-1	TRBJ1-5	19	NA	CASSTDTSGQGAGNQPQHF	TGTGCCAGCAGCACGGACACCAGTGGACAGGGAGCGGGCAATCAGCCCCAGCATTTT
TRBD1	TRBV28	TRBJ2-7	14	NA	CASTVRDRRYEQYF	TGTGCCAGCACCGTCCGGGACAGAAGATACGAGCAGTACTTC
NA	TRBV19	TRBJ1-2	14	medium-sized	CASSSQGRYDGYTF	TGTGCCAGTAGCTCACAGGGTCGGTACGATGGCTACACCTTC
TRBD1	TRBV27	TRBJ2-7	13	NA	CASSLGTGREQYF	TGTGCCAGCAGTTTAGGGACAGGGCGGGAGCAGTACTTC
NA	TRBV7-7	TRBJ2-7	16	NA	CASSLAPSAELYEQYF	TGTGCTAGCAGCTTAGCGCCCAGCGCTGAGCTCTACGAGCAGTACTTC
NA	TRBV9	TRBJ2-7	13	NA	CASSVDGSYEQYF	TGTGCCAGCAGCGTAGACGGCTCCTACGAGCAGTACTTC
TRBD1	TRBV7-6	TRBJ2-2	16	NA	CASSLLWTGVRGELFF	TGTGCCAGCAGCTTACTTTGGACAGGGGTTCGGGGGGAGCTGTTTTTT
NA	TRBV10-3	TRBJ2-5	13	NA	CAILNDLQETQYF	TGTGCCATCCTAAACGACCTCCAAGAGACCCAGTACTTC
TRBD2	TRBV11-2	TRBJ2-3	15	NA	CASRLAGWGTDTQYF	TGTGCCAGCAGACTAGCGGGGTGGGGCACAGATACGCAGTATTTT
TRBD2	TRBV19	TRBJ2-1	17	NA	CASSRPVGAGGPNEQFF	TGTGCCAGTAGCCGGCCGGTTGGTGCGGGAGGTCCCAATGAGCAGTTCTTC
TRBD2	TRBV2	TRBJ2-7	11	NA	CASRKGGEQYF	TGTGCCAGCAGAAAGGGAGGGGAGCAGTACTTC
NA	TRBV27	TRBJ2-1	13	NA	CASSFKAYNEQFF	TGTGCCAGCAGTTTTAAAGCCTACAATGAGCAGTTCTTC
TRBD2	TRBV7-2	TRBJ2-2	18	few	CASSPRRLAGAITGELFF	TGTGCCAGCAGCCCGCGTCGACTAGCGGGAGCGATAACCGGGGAGCTGTTTTTT
NA	TRBV7-9	TRBJ1-1	12	NA	CASGRLNTEAFF	TGTGCCAGCGGACGGCTGAACACTGAAGCTTTCTTT
TRBD1	TRBV9	TRBJ2-1	15	once	CASSTWDRGRNEQFF	TGTGCCAGCAGCACCTGGGACAGGGGTCGGAATGAGCAGTTCTTC
TRBD2	TRBV6-7	TRBJ2-1	17	NA	CASSYSMRTSEYNEQFF	TGTGCCAGCAGTTACTCGATGCGGACTAGCGAATACAATGAGCAGTTCTTC
TRBD2	TRBV9	TRBJ2-1	17	few	CASSVRGLAGVYNEQFF	TGTGCCAGCAGCGTTCGGGGGCTAGCGGGAGTCTACAATGAGCAGTTCTTC